This T cell receptor beta chain was obtained from a study of T cell responses to AZD1222 COVID-19 vaccine. Some clones are missing from TCRdb's copy, which holds only in-frame ones; the method was immunoSEQ multiplex PCR. This table has over 95,000 clones, approximately 84% appearing once. Points from the study as a whole: The donor cohort was predominantly white British with a female majority, and clonal diversity may have been underestimated. Two AZD1222 doses significantly raised spike-specific TCR breadth and depth over controls.

This CDR3 comprises 17 residues. Trimming took 4 bases from V and 7 from J; bases not matched to a gene: 13. The germline CDR1 and CDR2 sequences are MRHNA and SNTAGT. On this clone: Its antigen is as yet unknown.

This receptor was obtained from an adult who received the AZD1222 COVID-19 vaccine. This sample comprised peripheral blood, obtained 28 days after the second AZD1222 dose. This sequence joins TRBV6-4 and TRBJ2-2; 9 nucleotides line up with TRBD2. In DNA, the CDR3 is TGTGCCAGCAGTGCCTCCGGCGCGGGAGGGCCTATCGGGGAGCTGTTTTTT. It yields the protein CASSASGAGGPIGELFF.